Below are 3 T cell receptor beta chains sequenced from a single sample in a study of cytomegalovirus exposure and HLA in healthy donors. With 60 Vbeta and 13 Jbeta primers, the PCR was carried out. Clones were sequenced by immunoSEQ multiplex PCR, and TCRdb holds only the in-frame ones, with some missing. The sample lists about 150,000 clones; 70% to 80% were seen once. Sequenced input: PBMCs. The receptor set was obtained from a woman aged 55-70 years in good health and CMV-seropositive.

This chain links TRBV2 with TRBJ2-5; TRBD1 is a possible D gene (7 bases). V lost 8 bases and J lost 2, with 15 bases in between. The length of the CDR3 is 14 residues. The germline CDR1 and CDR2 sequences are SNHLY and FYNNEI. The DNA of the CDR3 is TGTGCCAGCGGGGGGACAGTCCCACAAGAGACCCAGTACTTC. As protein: CASGGTVPQETQYF.

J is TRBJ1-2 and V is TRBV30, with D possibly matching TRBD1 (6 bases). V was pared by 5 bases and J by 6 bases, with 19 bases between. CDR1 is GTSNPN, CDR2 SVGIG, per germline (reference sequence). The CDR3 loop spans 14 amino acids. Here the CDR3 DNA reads TGTGCCTGGGGCGGAACCGGGACAATCGATGGCTACACCTTC. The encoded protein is CAWGGTGTIDGYTF.

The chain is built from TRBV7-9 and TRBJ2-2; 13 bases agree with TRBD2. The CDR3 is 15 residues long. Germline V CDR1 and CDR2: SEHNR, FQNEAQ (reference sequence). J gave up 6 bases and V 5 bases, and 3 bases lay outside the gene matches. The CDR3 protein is CASSAGLAGSGELFF. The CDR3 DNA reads TGTGCCAGCAGCGCGGGACTAGCGGGATCCGGGGAGCTGTTTTTT.